This TCR beta chain came from a study of early T cells in non-severe SARS-CoV-2 infection. Whole-study context: The authors sequenced bulk RNA from unsorted whole blood, leaving chains unpaired.

TCRdb reprocessed the 5' RACE reads via MiXCR and lists one record per CDR3 protein. In the table there are 70,000 to 85,000 distinct CDR3 sequences, 5% of which are singletons. Between the trimmed V and J ends, which lost 4 bases and 6 bases, there was a span of 15 bases. This CDR3 is 14 amino acids long. Germline V lookup: CDR1 SGHTA, CDR2 FQGNSA. The sample holds many counts of this clonotype. Its matching antigen is unknown. Study-level findings and limits: VDJdb-based annotation leaned toward anti-spike CD8 responses and missed private and CD4 specificities.

This sequence joins TRBV7-2 and TRBJ1-2; the D gene is possibly TRBD1 (6 bases). The receptor comes from an adult who was a healthcare worker with PCR-confirmed SARS-CoV-2 infection or an uninfected control (not recorded which). Sequenced material: whole blood, taken at baseline. As DNA, the CDR3 is TGTGCCAGCAGCTCACGTGGGGGCGCAGATGGCTACACCTTC. This sequence encodes CASSSRGGADGYTF. The full variable domain, its missing parts supplied by reference TRBV7-2 and TRBJ1-2, is GAGVSQSPSNKVTEKGKDVELRCDPISGHTALYWYRQSLGQGLEFLIYFQGNSAPDKSGLPSDRFSAERTGGSVSTLTIQRTQQEDSAVYLCASSSRGGADGYTFGSGTRLTVV.